Sequencing of this TCR beta chain was carried out in a study of shared clonotypes between healthy human individuals. The authors' processing: From ImmunoSEQ came sequences covering only the junction and carrying no quality scores, so filtering differed. Assay used: immunoSEQ multiplex PCR; TCRdb lists only in-frame clones, some missing. From that table come the V and J calls and clone size; the DNA was used to work out D and trimming. The data show about 380,000 clones, approximately 97% seen once. The CDR3 runs to 17 residues. Unmatched junction bases numbered 8, after V lost 2 bases and J lost 2 bases. Germline lookup yields CDR1 LNHDA and CDR2 SQIVND (reference sequence). Study-wide results and caveats: A handful of donors held about 5% of naive CD4 clonotypes in common. Naive subsets tended to show greater estimated richness than memory subsets.

The table lists this clone with a count of one. Its antigen is not known. The source of this sequence is a man aged 25-40 years in good health. The V and J genes are TRBV19 and TRBJ1-5; the match to TRBD1 covers 8 bases. The sequenced material came from memory CD8+ T cells sorted from blood. Stated subset: CD45RO+ cells pooled with CCR7-negative TemRA cells. The CDR3 loop is CASSIRSWGQGNQPQHF. CDR3 nucleotide sequence: TGTGCCAGTAGTATAAGAAGCTGGGGACAGGGCAATCAGCCCCAGCATTTT. Looking up the rest from reference TRBV19 and TRBJ1-5 gives the full variable domain: DGGITQSPKYLFRKEGQNVTLSCEQNLNHDAMYWYRQDPGQGLRLIYYSQIVNDFQKGDIAEGYSVSREKKESFPLTVTSAQKNPTAFYLCASSIRSWGQGNQPQHFGDGTRLSIL.